A selection of T cell receptor beta chains follows, all from one sample in a study of cytotoxic CD8 clonotypes in ibrutinib-treated CLL. The protocol was immunoSEQ multiplex PCR, while the TCRdb copy is restricted to in-frame clones and leaves out a portion. This table holds 300,000 to 350,000 clones, about 80% found once. The specimen comprised PBMCs, sampled before ibrutinib treatment. These receptors originate from a human donor with chronic lymphocytic leukemia. Each CDR3 is given with its conserved first and last residue. The D gene is left open where the match is weak. The size of a clone is reported for some rows only, either as once, few or many, or as a class for expanded clones.

CDR3 protein: CASSLGAPEREPYNEQFF
CDR3 DNA: TGCGCCAGCAGCTTGGGAGCGCCGGAGCGAGAGCCCTACAATGAGCAGTTCTTC
D gene: .
J gene: TRBJ2-1
clone size: .
V gene: TRBV5-1

CDR3 protein: CASSRQLSGELFF
CDR3 DNA: TGTGCCAGCTCACGACAGCTAAGCGGGGAGCTGTTTTTT
D gene: .
J gene: TRBJ2-2
clone size: .
V gene: TRBV18

CDR3 protein: CASSQATTEQFF
CDR3 DNA: TGTGCCAGCAGCCAAGCGACGACTGAGCAGTTCTTC
D gene: .
J gene: TRBJ2-1
clone size: .
V gene: TRBV4-2

CDR3 protein: CASSPTGGAGELFF
CDR3 DNA: TGTGCTAGCAGCCCTACAGGAGGAGCCGGGGAGCTGTTTTTT
D gene: .
J gene: TRBJ2-2
clone size: .
V gene: TRBV7-7

CDR3 protein: CASSAYTGFQETQYF
CDR3 DNA: TGTGCCAGTAGTGCCTACACAGGTTTCCAAGAGACCCAGTACTTC
D gene: .
J gene: TRBJ2-5
clone size: .
V gene: TRBV19

CDR3 protein: CASSKRQGNYEQYF
CDR3 DNA: TGTGCCAGCAGCAAAAGACAGGGGAACTACGAGCAGTACTTC
D gene: TRBD1
J gene: TRBJ2-7
clone size: .
V gene: TRBV11-2

CDR3 protein: CASRNPTSGAYNEQFF
CDR3 DNA: TGTGCCAGTAGGAATCCCACTAGCGGGGCTTACAATGAGCAGTTCTTC
D gene: TRBD2
J gene: TRBJ2-1
clone size: .
V gene: TRBV19

CDR3 protein: CAWSVGRVLGNEQFF
CDR3 DNA: TGTGCCTGGAGTGTGGGCAGGGTTCTCGGGAATGAGCAGTTCTTC
D gene: .
J gene: TRBJ2-1
clone size: .
V gene: TRBV30

CDR3 protein: CASSSPGRYYEQYF
CDR3 DNA: TGTGCCAGCAGTTCACCGGGCCGGTACTACGAGCAGTACTTC
D gene: .
J gene: TRBJ2-7
clone size: once
V gene: TRBV28

CDR3 protein: CASSLTGRNQPQHF
CDR3 DNA: TGTGCCAGCAGCTTGACAGGGAGAAATCAGCCCCAGCATTTT
D gene: TRBD1
J gene: TRBJ1-5
clone size: .
V gene: TRBV7-9

CDR3 protein: CASSPNDRPQETQYF
CDR3 DNA: TGCGCCAGCAGCCCAAATGACAGGCCCCAAGAGACCCAGTACTTC
D gene: .
J gene: TRBJ2-5
clone size: .
V gene: TRBV4-1

CDR3 protein: CASSPRLGSTYNEQFF
CDR3 DNA: TGTGCCAGCAGCCCTCGTCTGGGTAGCACCTACAATGAGCAGTTCTTC
D gene: .
J gene: TRBJ2-1
clone size: .
V gene: TRBV11-3

CDR3 protein: CASGPRGGFTGELFF
CDR3 DNA: TGTGCTAGTGGTCCCCGAGGAGGTTTCACCGGGGAGCTGTTTTTT
D gene: .
J gene: TRBJ2-2
clone size: .
V gene: TRBV12-5

CDR3 protein: CASSSGAAGGTYEQYF
CDR3 DNA: TGTGCCAGCAGCTCCGGAGCCGCCGGGGGCACCTACGAGCAGTACTTC
D gene: .
J gene: TRBJ2-7
clone size: .
V gene: TRBV7-6

CDR3 protein: CAWSIGGQGADTQYF
CDR3 DNA: TGTGCCTGGAGTATCGGTGGACAGGGTGCAGATACGCAGTATTTT
D gene: TRBD1
J gene: TRBJ2-3
clone size: once
V gene: TRBV30

CDR3 protein: CASTAEAGGQYEQYF
CDR3 DNA: TGTGCCAGCACCGCGGAGGCAGGGGGACAGTACGAGCAGTACTTC
D gene: TRBD1
J gene: TRBJ2-7
clone size: .
V gene: TRBV7-6

CDR3 protein: CSVGHTNTGELFF
CDR3 DNA: TGCAGCGTCGGACACACGAACACCGGGGAGCTGTTTTTT
D gene: .
J gene: TRBJ2-2
clone size: .
V gene: TRBV29-1

CDR3 protein: CASTTRRTGIVGELFF
CDR3 DNA: TGTGCCAGCACCACCCGTCGGACAGGGATTGTCGGGGAGCTGTTTTTT
D gene: TRBD1
J gene: TRBJ2-2
clone size: .
V gene: TRBV5-4

CDR3 protein: CASTLGDTQYF
CDR3 DNA: TGTGCCAGCACTTTGGGAGATACGCAGTATTTT
D gene: .
J gene: TRBJ2-3
clone size: .
V gene: TRBV6-1

CDR3 protein: CASSPRDGTYEQYF
CDR3 DNA: TGTGCCAGCAGCCCACGGGACGGAACCTACGAGCAGTACTTC
D gene: .
J gene: TRBJ2-7
clone size: .
V gene: TRBV7-6

CDR3 protein: CASSDTGLGYEQYF
CDR3 DNA: TGTGCCAGCAGCGATACAGGGTTAGGCTACGAGCAGTACTTC
D gene: .
J gene: TRBJ2-7
clone size: .
V gene: TRBV27

CDR3 protein: CASSMMGYEQFF
CDR3 DNA: TGTGCCAGTAGTATGATGGGTTATGAGCAGTTCTTC
D gene: .
J gene: TRBJ2-1
clone size: .
V gene: TRBV19

CDR3 protein: CASSQEGLGLASNEQFF
CDR3 DNA: TGTGCCAGCAGCCAAGAGGGCCTCGGGCTAGCGTCGAATGAGCAGTTCTTC
D gene: .
J gene: TRBJ2-1
clone size: .
V gene: TRBV4-2